The 26 T cell receptor beta chains listed next were all sequenced from one sample in a study of T-cell memory formation after mild COVID-19. TCRdb reprocessed the 5' RACE reads via MiXCR and lists one record per CDR3 protein. The sample shows around 200,000 distinct CDR3 sequences, 18% of them seen only once. The sequenced sample consisted of PBMCs or a T cell subset sorted from them (not recorded which). The source of these receptors is a man aged 18-30 years who had mild COVID-19 (a few samples of this study predate the infection). Cell type and time point are not known.

This clonotype showed up just a few times. The gene calls are TRBV9 and TRBJ2-1, with D perhaps TRBD1 (6 bases). The V gene's germline CDR1 is SGDLS and CDR2 YYNGEE. The CDR3 runs 15 residues. The V gene lost 5 bases and the J gene lost 0 bases, with 12 bases spanning the gap. The CDR3 sequence is CASSMDSPSYNEQFF. CDR3 bases: TGTGCCAGCAGTATGGACAGTCCCTCCTACAATGAGCAGTTCTTC.

This clonotype has more than one count but fewer than ten. V usage is TRBV7-2 and J usage is TRBJ1-3, with a possible D match to TRBD1 (5 bases). This CDR3 has 14 amino acids. The V end was cut by 0 bases, the J end by 5 bases, with 8 bases between. Germline values: CDR1 SGHTA, CDR2 FQGNSA. CDR3 sequence reads: CASSLAGGRNTIYF. DNA for the CDR3: TGTGCCAGCAGCTTAGCGGGGGGGAGAAACACCATATATTTT.

In its sample, this clonotype was seen a few times. This chain links TRBV5-1 with TRBJ2-7; D unclear. This CDR3 spans 14 amino acids. The germline V and J ends were trimmed by 1 base and 0 bases, with 8 bases remaining between them. In germline, CDR1 is SGHRS, CDR2 YFSETQ. The CDR3 reads CASSLLTDSYEQYF. The CDR3 coding sequence is TGCGCCAGCAGCTTGCTTACGGACTCCTACGAGCAGTACTTC.

The gene calls are TRBV7-9 and TRBJ2-1, with D perhaps TRBD1 (6 bases). Germline V gene lookup returns CDR1 SEHNR and CDR2 FQNEAQ (reference sequence). Trimming shortened V by 0 bases and J by 5 bases, and 11 bases separated the two germline ends. This CDR3 has 15 residues. DNA for the CDR3: TGTGCCAGCAGCTTAGCGGGGGCATTTGACAATGAGCAGTTCTTC. As protein: CASSLAGAFDNEQFF.

This sequence joins TRBV20-1 and TRBJ2-1; no clear D. The CDR3 totals 11 residues. Germline CDR1 DFQATT, CDR2 SNEGSKA (reference sequence). V was shortened by 5 bases and J by 6 bases, with 8 bases between the two germline ends. The CDR3 DNA is TGCAGTGCTTCCCAATTCAATGAGCAGTTCTTC. Its protein product is CSASQFNEQFF.

This clonotype appeared once. This chain connects TRBV7-3 to TRBJ2-3; tentative D call: TRBD2 (5 bases). This CDR3 comprises 15 residues. Germline V lookup: CDR1 SGHTA, CDR2 FQGTGA. V lost 0 bases, J lost 5 bases, and 12 bases lay in between. CDR3 loop: CASSLTSVAGDTQYF. In DNA form, the CDR3 reads TGTGCCAGCAGCTTAACTTCGGTGGCGGGAGATACGCAGTATTTT.

This chain connects TRBV7-6 to TRBJ2-7; no clear D gene. Trimming stripped 1 base from V and 1 base from J, with 14 bases between. This CDR3 has 16 residues. Germline CDR1 reads SGHVS; CDR2 reads FNYEAQ. The CDR3 is CASSLEYVARSYEQYF. CDR3 DNA sequence: TGTGCCAGCAGCTTAGAGTACGTCGCTCGGTCCTACGAGCAGTACTTC.

The rearrangement uses TRBV6-5 and TRBJ2-3; D gene ambiguous. Trimming removed 6 bases at V and 1 base at J, with 8 bases between. The CDR3 extends over 13 amino acids. CDR1 and CDR2 (germline): MNHEY, SVGAGI. CDR3 sequence: CASRLPGTDTQYF. The CDR3 nucleotides read TGTGCCAGCAGGCTTCCGGGCACAGATACGCAGTATTTT.

The chain combines TRBV2 with TRBJ1-1; TRBD1 matches 11 bases. V lost 6 bases to trimming and J lost 0 bases; unmatched junction nucleotides: 3. There are 15 residues in the CDR3. CDR1 SNHLY and CDR2 FYNNEI come from the germline V gene. CDR3 loop: CASRGTGGMNTEAFF. Written as DNA, the CDR3 is TGTGCCAGCAGGGGGACAGGGGGGATGAACACTGAAGCTTTCTTT. Drawing the rest from reference TRBV2 and TRBJ1-1, the complete variable domain is EPEVTQTPSHQVTQMGQEVILRCVPISNHLYFYWYRQILGQKVEFLVSFYNNEISEKSEIFDDQFSVERPDGSNFTLKIRSTKLEDSAMYFCASRGTGGMNTEAFFGQGTRLTVV.

This chain uses TRBV29-1 with TRBJ1-1; D remains unclear. The CDR3 totals 13 residues. The V end was cut by 4 bases, the J end by 4 bases, with 13 bases between. CDR1 SQVTM and CDR2 ANQGSEA come from the germline V gene. The CDR3 region has the DNA TGCAGCGTTGTTCCCCGGTTTGGCACTGAAGCTTTCTTT. Translated: CSVVPRFGTEAFF.

For the CDR3, the DNA is TGCAGTGCGTCCGACAGGGGACTGGATACGCAGTATTTT. Its protein is CSASDRGLDTQYF. The V and J genes are TRBV20-1 and TRBJ2-3; TRBD1 aligns across 8 bases. V gave up 6 bases and J gave up 6 bases; unmatched junction bases: 8. The CDR3 consists of 13 residues. In germline, CDR1 is DFQATT, CDR2 SNEGSKA (reference sequence).

There are a few counts of this clonotype. The chain links TRBV24-1 to TRBJ2-1; TRBD2 matches 8 bases. V was pared by 3 bases and J by 8 bases, with 5 bases of the junction left unmatched. Germline loops: CDR1 KGHDR, CDR2 SFDVKD. This CDR3 spans 14 amino acids. DNA for the CDR3: TGTGCCACCAGTGATCGGACTAGCCTCGATGAGCAGTTCTTC. Its protein is CATSDRTSLDEQFF.

This clonotype has only a few counts. The CDR3 nucleotides read TGTGCCAGCGGCCGACTAAGGGGGTTGGAGCAGTTCTTC. Its protein product is CASGRLRGLEQFF. The chain has TRBV6-2 or TRBV6-3 and TRBJ2-1; weak D call: TRBD1 (6 bases). The CDR3 contains 13 residues. CDR1 and CDR2 (germline): MNHEY, SVGEGT. V shed 8 bases and J shed 10 bases, with 18 bases lying between them.

CDR3 loop: CSARSGQVNQPQHF. The CDR3 bases are TGCAGTGCTAGATCAGGACAGGTCAATCAGCCCCAGCATTTT. This chain links TRBV20-1 with TRBJ1-5, with TRBD1 identical over 7 bases. This CDR3 region has 14 residues. The J segment lost 3 bases and the V segment lost 2 bases, leaving 4 bases of the junction unmatched. Germline V gives CDR1 DFQATT, CDR2 SNEGSKA (reference sequence).

The V and J genes are TRBV29-1 and TRBJ1-2; TRBD1 matches at 9 bases. The CDR3 spans 14 residues. V was clipped by 2 bases and J by 8 bases; unmatched bases: 9. Germline V gives CDR1 SQVTM, CDR2 ANQGSEA. Here the CDR3 reads CSVESGTGSRGYTF. CDR3 in DNA: TGCAGCGTTGAATCGGGGACAGGGTCGAGGGGCTACACCTTC.

This clonotype was counted ten times or more. The chain has TRBV4-1 and TRBJ2-3, with D unclear. The CDR3 is 15 residues long. Germline-derived CDR1 and CDR2 are MGHRA and YSYEKL. Trimming took off 1 base at V and 1 base at J, with 9 bases between the two ends. As DNA, the CDR3 is TGCGCCAGCAGCCAAGGTCAGCGACGCACAGATACGCAGTATTTT. This translates into CASSQGQRRTDTQYF.

This clonotype was detected only a few times. This chain joins TRBV20-1 and TRBJ2-3, with 8 bases that match TRBD2. Germline values: CDR1 DFQATT, CDR2 SNEGSKA (reference sequence). The CDR3 has 13 residues. J lost 3 bases, V lost 5 bases, and 4 bases had no gene match. As DNA, the CDR3 is TGCAGTGCTGGTAGCGGGGCTACAGATACGCAGTATTTT. This translates into CSAGSGATDTQYF.

This chain uses TRBV4-2 with TRBJ1-4; no reliable D call. There are 14 residues in the CDR3. V lost 0 bases to trimming and J lost 6 bases, with 8 bases between them. Germline-derived CDR1 and CDR2 are LGHNA and YNFKEQ. The CDR3 region has the DNA TGTGCCAGCAGCCAAGAAAGGGTCGATGAAAAACTGTTTTTT. Translation gives CASSQERVDEKLFF.

This clonotype was recorded a few times. The rearrangement uses TRBV24-1 and TRBJ2-5, with D unresolved. Deletions cut 5 bases from V and 5 bases from J, with 5 bases between. The CDR3 is 11 amino acids. CDR1 is KGHDR, CDR2 SFDVKD, per germline. CDR3 protein: CATSVGETQYF. The CDR3 DNA reads TGTGCCACCAGTGTGGGGGAGACCCAGTACTTC.

This sequence joins TRBV6-5 and TRBJ1-2; possibly TRBD1 for D (5 bases). Germline lookup yields CDR1 MNHEY and CDR2 SVGAGI. The V end was cut by 7 bases, the J end by 6 bases, with 15 bases between. CDR3 length: 13 residues. This chain's CDR3 is CASTSWGVDGYTF. The CDR3 nucleotides read TGTGCCAGCACCTCGTGGGGGGTAGATGGCTACACCTTC.

This clonotype came up a few times. The chain uses TRBV4-2 and TRBJ2-1, with 8 bases identical to TRBD2. The CDR3 totals 15 residues. CDR1 is LGHNA and CDR2 is YNFKEQ in the germline V gene. J gave up 2 bases and V 4 bases, and 4 bases lay outside the gene matches. Here the CDR3 reads CASSLARGAYNEQFF. The CDR3 DNA reads as TGTGCCAGCAGCCTCGCGCGGGGGGCCTACAATGAGCAGTTCTTC.

In its sample, this clonotype was seen a few times. This chain joins TRBV6-5 and TRBJ2-2; D ambiguous. The germline V and J ends were trimmed by 6 bases and 8 bases, with 13 bases remaining between them. The CDR3 spans 13 residues. The germline gives CDR1 MNHEY, CDR2 SVGAGI. CDR3 sequence reads: CASRYPAAGELFF. Written as DNA, the CDR3 is TGTGCCAGCAGGTATCCCGCGGCGGGGGAGCTGTTTTTT.

The CDR3: CAISFGRVRSGELFF. CDR3 DNA: TGTGCCATCAGCTTTGGACGGGTCCGTAGCGGGGAGCTGTTTTTT. The chain has TRBV10-3 and TRBJ2-2, with no clear D. Germline CDR1 and CDR2: ENHRY and SYGVKD. This CDR3 region has 15 residues. V was cut by 6 bases and J by 7 bases, with 18 bases left in between.

V is TRBV5-1 and J is TRBJ1-6; no definite D call. This CDR3 contains 13 residues. Germline-derived CDR1 and CDR2 are SGHRS and YFSETQ. Trimming removed 3 bases at V and 8 bases at J, with 9 bases between. CDR3 amino acids: CASSSGGDSPLHF. Written as DNA, the CDR3 is TGCGCCAGCAGCTCGGGTGGGGATTCACCCCTCCACTTT.

A few counts support this clonotype. The rearrangement joins TRBV28 to TRBJ2-7, with no clear D. Trimming took off 5 bases at V and 3 bases at J, with 14 bases between the two ends. This CDR3 spans 14 amino acids. Germline CDR1 reads MDHEN; CDR2 reads SYDVKM. This CDR3 reads CASSPPGPGYEQYV. The CDR3 DNA reads as TGTGCCAGCAGTCCTCCGGGTCCCGGCTACGAGCAGTACGTC.

The rearrangement uses TRBV12-3 or TRBV12-4 and TRBJ2-3, with D perhaps assigned TRBD1 or TRBD2 (6 bases each). The CDR3 is 17 residues long. V was pared by 6 bases and J by 2 bases, with 21 bases between. The CDR3 DNA sequence: TGTGCCAGCAGCCCCGGAGTTCGGGGGCTATACACAGATACGCAGTATTTT. It yields the protein CASSPGVRGLYTDTQYF.